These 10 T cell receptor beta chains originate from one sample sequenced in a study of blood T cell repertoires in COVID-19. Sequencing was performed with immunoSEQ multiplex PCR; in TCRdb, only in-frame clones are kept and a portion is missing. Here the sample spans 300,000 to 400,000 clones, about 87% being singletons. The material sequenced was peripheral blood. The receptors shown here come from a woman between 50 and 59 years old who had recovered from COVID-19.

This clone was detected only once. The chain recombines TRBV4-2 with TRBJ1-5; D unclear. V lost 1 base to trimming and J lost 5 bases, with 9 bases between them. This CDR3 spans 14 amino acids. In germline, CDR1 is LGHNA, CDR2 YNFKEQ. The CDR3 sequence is CASSQGERDQPQHF. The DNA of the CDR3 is TGTGCCAGCAGCCAAGGGGAGAGGGATCAGCCCCAGCATTTT.

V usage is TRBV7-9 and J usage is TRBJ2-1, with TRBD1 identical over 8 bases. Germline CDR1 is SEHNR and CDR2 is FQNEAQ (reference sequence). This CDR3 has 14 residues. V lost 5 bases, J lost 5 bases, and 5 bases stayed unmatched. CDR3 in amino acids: CASSRRDRNNEQFF. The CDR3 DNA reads TGTGCCAGCAGCCGACGGGACAGGAACAATGAGCAGTTCTTC.

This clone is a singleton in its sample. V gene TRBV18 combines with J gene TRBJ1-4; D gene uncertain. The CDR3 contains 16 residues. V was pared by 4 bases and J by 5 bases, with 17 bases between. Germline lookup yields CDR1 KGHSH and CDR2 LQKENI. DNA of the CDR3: TGTGCCAGCTCACGAACGGGCAGGACTAAAAATGAAAAACTGTTTTTT. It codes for CASSRTGRTKNEKLFF.

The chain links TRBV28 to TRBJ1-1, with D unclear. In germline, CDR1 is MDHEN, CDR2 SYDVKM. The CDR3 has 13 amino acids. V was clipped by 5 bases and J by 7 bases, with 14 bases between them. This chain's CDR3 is CASSLPSRDEAFF. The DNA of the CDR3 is TGTGCCAGCAGTCTTCCTTCCCGGGATGAAGCTTTCTTT. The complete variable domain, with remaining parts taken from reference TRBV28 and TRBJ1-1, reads DVKVTQSSRYLVKRTGEKVFLECVQDMDHENMFWYRQDPGLGLRLIYFSYDVKMKEKGDIPEGYSVSREKKERFSLILESASTNQTSMYLCASSLPSRDEAFFGQGTRLTVV.

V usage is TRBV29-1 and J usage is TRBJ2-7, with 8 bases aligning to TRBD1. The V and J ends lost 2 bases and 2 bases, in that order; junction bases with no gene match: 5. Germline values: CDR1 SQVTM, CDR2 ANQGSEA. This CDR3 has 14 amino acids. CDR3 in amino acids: CSVETGTGTYEQYF. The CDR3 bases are TGCAGCGTTGAAACCGGGACAGGTACCTACGAGCAGTACTTC.

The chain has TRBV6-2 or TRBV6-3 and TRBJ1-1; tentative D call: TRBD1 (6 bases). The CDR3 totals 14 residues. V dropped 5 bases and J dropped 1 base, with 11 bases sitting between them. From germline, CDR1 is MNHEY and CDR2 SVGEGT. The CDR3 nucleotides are TGTGCCAGCAGTATCTTACAGGGGAACACTGAAGCTTTCTTT. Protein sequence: CASSILQGNTEAFF.

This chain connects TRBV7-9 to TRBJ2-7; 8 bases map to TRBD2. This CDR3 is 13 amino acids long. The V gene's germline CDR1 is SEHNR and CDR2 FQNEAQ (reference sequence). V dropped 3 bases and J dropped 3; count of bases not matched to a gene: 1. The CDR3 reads CASSLAGGYEQYF. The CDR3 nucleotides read TGTGCCAGCAGCTTGGCGGGAGGCTACGAGCAGTACTTC.

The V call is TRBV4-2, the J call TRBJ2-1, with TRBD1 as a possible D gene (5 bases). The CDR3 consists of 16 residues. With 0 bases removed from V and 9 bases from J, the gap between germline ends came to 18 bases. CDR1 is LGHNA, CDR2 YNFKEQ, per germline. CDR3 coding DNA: TGTGCCAGCAGCCAAGATATAGGGGCCTACGGCAGTGAGCAGTTCTTC. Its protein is CASSQDIGAYGSEQFF.

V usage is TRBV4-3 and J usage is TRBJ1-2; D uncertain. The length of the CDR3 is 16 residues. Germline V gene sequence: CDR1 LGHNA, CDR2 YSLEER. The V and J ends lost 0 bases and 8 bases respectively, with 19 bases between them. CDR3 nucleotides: TGCGCCAGCAGCCAAGATCGGCGCCGCGGGGTCACGGGCTACACCTTC. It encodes CASSQDRRRGVTGYTF.

The CDR3 nucleotides read TGTGCCAGTAGTTTGGGACTCGATCACTACGAGCAGTACTTC. Protein: CASSLGLDHYEQYF. V is TRBV19 and J is TRBJ2-7; possibly TRBD2 for D (6 bases). The CDR3 is 14 amino acids. V dropped 5 bases and J dropped 3 bases, with 14 bases sitting between them. Per the germline V gene, CDR1 is LNHDA and CDR2 is SQIVND (reference sequence).